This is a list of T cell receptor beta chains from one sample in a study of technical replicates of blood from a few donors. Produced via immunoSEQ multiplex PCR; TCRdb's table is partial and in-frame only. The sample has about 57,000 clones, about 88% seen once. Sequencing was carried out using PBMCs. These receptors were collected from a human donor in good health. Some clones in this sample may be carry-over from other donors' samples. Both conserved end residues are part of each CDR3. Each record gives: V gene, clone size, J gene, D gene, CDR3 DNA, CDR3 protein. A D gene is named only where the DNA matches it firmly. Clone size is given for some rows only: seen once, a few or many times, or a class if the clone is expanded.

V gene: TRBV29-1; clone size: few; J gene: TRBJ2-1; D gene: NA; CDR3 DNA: TGCAGCGTCGTCGGGAGTAGTATTGAGCAGTTCTTC; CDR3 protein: CSVVGSSIEQFF
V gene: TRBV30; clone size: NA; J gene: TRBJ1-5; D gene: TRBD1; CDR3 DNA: TGTGCCTGGAGTAAATCAGGGGGAAGCAATCAGCCCCAGCATTTT; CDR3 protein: CAWSKSGGSNQPQHF
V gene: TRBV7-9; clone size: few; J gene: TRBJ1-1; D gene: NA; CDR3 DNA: TGTGCCAGCGTAGCAGAGTTGAACACTGAAGCTTTCTTT; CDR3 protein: CASVAELNTEAFF
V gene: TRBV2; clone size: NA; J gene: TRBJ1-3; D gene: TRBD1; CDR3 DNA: TGTGCCAGCAGGGCCCCATCCGGTAGGGGACAGGGAGACACCATATATTTT; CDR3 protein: CASRAPSGRGQGDTIYF
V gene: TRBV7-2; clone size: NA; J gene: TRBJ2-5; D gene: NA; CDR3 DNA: TGTGCCAGCAGGCGCGCCGGGCAAGAGACCCAGTACTTC; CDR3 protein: CASRRAGQETQYF
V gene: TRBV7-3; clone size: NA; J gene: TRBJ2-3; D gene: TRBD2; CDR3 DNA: TGTGCCAGCAGCGCCAATAGCGGGGTACGTCCAGATACGCAGTATTTT; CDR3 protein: CASSANSGVRPDTQYF
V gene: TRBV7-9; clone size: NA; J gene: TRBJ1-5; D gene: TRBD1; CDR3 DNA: TGTGCCAGCAGCTCTTCAGGGGGGTCCCAGCATTTT; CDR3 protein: CASSSSGGSQHF
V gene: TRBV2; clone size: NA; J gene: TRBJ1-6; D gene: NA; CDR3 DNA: TGTGCCAGCAGTGCCCGGGGTTCCTATAATTCACCCCTCCACTTT; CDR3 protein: CASSARGSYNSPLHF
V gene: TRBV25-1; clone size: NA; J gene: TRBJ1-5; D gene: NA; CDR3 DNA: TGTGCCAGCAGTGCGCGCGACAGTAATCAGCCCCAGCATTTT; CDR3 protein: CASSARDSNQPQHF
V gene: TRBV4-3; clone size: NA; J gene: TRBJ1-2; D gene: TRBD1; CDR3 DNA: TGCGCCAGCAGCCCAGGACAGGGGGTAGTGGGCTACACCTTC; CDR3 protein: CASSPGQGVVGYTF
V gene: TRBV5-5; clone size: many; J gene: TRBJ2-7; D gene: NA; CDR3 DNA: TGTGCCAGCAGCTCCAGCTACGAGCAGTACTTC; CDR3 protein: CASSSSYEQYF
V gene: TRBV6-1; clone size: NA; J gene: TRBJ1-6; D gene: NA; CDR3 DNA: TGTGCCAGCAGTTCGGGGAGCTCCTATAATTCACCCCTCCACTTT; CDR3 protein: CASSSGSSYNSPLHF
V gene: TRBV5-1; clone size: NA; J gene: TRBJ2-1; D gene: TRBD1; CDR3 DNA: TGCGCCAGCAGCCCTCAGGGGGTTGATAATGAGCAGTTCTTC; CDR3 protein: CASSPQGVDNEQFF
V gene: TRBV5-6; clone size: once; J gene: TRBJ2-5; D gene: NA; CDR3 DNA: TGTGCCAGCAGCTTGGGACTAGTGGGTCGGGAGACCCAGTACTTC; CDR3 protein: CASSLGLVGRETQYF
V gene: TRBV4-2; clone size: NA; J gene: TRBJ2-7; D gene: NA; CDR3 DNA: TGTGCCAGCAGCCAACTAGGACTGAACTACGAGCAGTACTTC; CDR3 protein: CASSQLGLNYEQYF
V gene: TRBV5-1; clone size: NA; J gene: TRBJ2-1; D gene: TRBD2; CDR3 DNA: TGCGCCAGCAGCTTCTTAGCGGGAGCTTACAATGAGCAGTTCTTC; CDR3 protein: CASSFLAGAYNEQFF
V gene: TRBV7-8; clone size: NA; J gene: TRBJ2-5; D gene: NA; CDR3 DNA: TGTGCCAGCAGCCTACTAGAAGAGACCCAGTACTTC; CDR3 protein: CASSLLEETQYF
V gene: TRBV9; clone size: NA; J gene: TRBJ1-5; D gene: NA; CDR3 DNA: TGTGCCAGCAGCGTAGGATCAGGAGGGGATAGCAATCAGCCCCAGCATTTT; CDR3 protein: CASSVGSGGDSNQPQHF
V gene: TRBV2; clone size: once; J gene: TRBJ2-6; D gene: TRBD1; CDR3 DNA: TGTGCCAGCAGGGGGGGGACAGGGAGGTCTGGGGCCAACGTCCTGACTTTC; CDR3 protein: CASRGGTGRSGANVLTF
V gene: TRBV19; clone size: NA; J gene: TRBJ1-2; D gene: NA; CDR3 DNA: TGTGCCACCCGTACCGGACAGTCTGGTTCTACCGCCTTC; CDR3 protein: CATRTGQSGSTAF
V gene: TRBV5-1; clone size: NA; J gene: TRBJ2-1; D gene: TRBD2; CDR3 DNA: TGCGCCAGCAGCCCGGGACTAGCGGGGGTCAATGAGCAGTTCTTC; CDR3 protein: CASSPGLAGVNEQFF
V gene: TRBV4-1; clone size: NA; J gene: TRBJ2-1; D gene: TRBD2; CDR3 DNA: TGCGCCAGCAGGGATCTAGCGGGAGGGATCTACAATGAGCAGTTCTTC; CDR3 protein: CASRDLAGGIYNEQFF
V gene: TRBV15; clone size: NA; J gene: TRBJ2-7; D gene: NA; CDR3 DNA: TGTGCCACCAGCAGAGGAGACAGTTCCAGCTCCTACGAGCAGTACTTC; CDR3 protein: CATSRGDSSSSYEQYF
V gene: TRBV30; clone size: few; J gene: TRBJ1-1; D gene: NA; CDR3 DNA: TGTGCCTGGAGACAGGGAAAGAACACTGAAGCTTTCTTT; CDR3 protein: CAWRQGKNTEAFF
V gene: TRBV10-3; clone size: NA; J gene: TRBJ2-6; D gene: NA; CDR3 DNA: TGTGCCACCTCGCGTGAGGCCAACGTCCTGACTTTC; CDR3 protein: CATSREANVLTF
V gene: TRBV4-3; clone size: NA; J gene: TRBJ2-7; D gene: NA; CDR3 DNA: TGCGCCAGCAGCCCACGGGATCAGAGACAATACGAGCAGTACTTC; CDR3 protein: CASSPRDQRQYEQYF
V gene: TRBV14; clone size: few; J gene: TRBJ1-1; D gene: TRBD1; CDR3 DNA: TGTGCCAGCAGCTGGACAGGGAGGTTTCAAGCTTTCTTT; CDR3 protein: CASSWTGRFQAFF
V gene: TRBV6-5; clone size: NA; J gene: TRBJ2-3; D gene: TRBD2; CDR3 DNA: TGTGCCAGCAGTAAGACTAGCAGAGATACGCAGTATTTT; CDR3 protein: CASSKTSRDTQYF
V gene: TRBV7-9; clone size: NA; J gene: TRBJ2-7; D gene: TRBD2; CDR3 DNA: TGTGCCAGCAGCTTAAGCGGGAACACCTACGAGCAGTACTTC; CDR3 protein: CASSLSGNTYEQYF
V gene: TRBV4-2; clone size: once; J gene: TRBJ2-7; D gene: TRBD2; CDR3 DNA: TGTGCCAGCAGCCAAGATAGTGGGCGGGGGGGAGGCGAGCAGTACTTC; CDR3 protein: CASSQDSGRGGGEQYF
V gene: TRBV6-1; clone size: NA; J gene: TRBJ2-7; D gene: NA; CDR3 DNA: TGTGCCAGCAGTGACTTACATGGCTACGAGCAGTACTTC; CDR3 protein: CASSDLHGYEQYF
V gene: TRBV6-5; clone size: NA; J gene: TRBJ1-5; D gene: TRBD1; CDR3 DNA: TGTGCCAGCAGGGGACAGCCCGATAGCAATCAGCCCCAGCATTTT; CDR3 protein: CASRGQPDSNQPQHF
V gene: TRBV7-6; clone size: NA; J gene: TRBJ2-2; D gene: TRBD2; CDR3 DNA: TGTGCCAGCAGCAATAGCGGGGGGGCGCCCGGGGAGCTGTTTTTT; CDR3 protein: CASSNSGGAPGELFF
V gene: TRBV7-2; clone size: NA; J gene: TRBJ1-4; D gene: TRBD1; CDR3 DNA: TGTGCCAGCAGCATAAGGGGGCGGTCTAATGAAAAACTGTTTTTT; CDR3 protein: CASSIRGRSNEKLFF
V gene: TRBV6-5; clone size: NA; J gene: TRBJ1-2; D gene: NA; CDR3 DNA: TGTGCCAGCAGTTACAGAACAGGTTTTAACTATGGCTACACCTTC; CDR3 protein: CASSYRTGFNYGYTF
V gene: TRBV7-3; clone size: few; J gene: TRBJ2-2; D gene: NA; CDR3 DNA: TGTGCCAGCAGCCGACAGAACACCGGGGAGCTGTTTTTT; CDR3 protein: CASSRQNTGELFF
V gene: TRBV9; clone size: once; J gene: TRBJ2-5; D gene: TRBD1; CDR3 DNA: TGTGCCAGCAGCGTCCGGGACAGGGGTGAGGAGACCCAGTACTTC; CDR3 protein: CASSVRDRGEETQYF
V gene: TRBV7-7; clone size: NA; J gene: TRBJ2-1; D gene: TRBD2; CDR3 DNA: TGTGCCAGCAGCCCAAACTCGGGGGGCTACAATGAGCAGTTCTTC; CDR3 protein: CASSPNSGGYNEQFF
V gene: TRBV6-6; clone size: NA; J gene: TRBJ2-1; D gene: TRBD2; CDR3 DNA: TGTGCCAGCAGTGGTACTAGCGGGAGAGGCAATGAGCAGTTCTTC; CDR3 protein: CASSGTSGRGNEQFF
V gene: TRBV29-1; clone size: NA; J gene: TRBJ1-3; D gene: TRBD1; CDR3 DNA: TGCAGCGTCGCCGGACAGGGCTTGGGCACCATATATTTT; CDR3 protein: CSVAGQGLGTIYF
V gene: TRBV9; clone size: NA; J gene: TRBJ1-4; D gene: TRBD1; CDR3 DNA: TGTGCCAGCAGCCCTATGGGGACAGTTAATGAAAAACTGTTTTTT; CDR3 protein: CASSPMGTVNEKLFF
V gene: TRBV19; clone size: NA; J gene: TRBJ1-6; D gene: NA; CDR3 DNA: TGTGCCAGTAGAACAGGGTATTCACCCCTCCACTTT; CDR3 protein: CASRTGYSPLHF
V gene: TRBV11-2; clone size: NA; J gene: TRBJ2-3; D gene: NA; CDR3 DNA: TGTGCCAGCGGTCATAACGCGGGGGCCGATACGCAGTATTTT; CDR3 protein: CASGHNAGADTQYF
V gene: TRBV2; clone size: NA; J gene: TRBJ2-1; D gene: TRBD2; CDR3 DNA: TGTGCCAGCAGTGAAAATCCCCACCGACTAGCGGGTGCTAATGAGCAGTTCTTC; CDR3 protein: CASSENPHRLAGANEQFF
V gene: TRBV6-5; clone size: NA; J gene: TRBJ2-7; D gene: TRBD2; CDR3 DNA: TGTGCCAGCAGAAGCGGACTAGCGGGGACCTACGAGCAGTACTTC; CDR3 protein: CASRSGLAGTYEQYF
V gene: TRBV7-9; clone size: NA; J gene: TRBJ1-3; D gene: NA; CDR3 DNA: TGTGCCAGCAGCTTAAGTTCCGCCTCTAAACAGCCCATATATTTT; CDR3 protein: CASSLSSASKQPIYF
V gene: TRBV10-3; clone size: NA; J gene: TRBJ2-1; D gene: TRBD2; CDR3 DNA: TGTGCCATCAGTTTTAGCGGGAGGGCCGGAAATGAGCAGTTCTTC; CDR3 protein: CAISFSGRAGNEQFF
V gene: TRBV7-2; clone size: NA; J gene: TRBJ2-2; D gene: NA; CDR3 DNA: TGTGCCAGCAGCGCGCGGATAAATGAGGGCTCCGGGGAGCTGTTTTTT; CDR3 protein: CASSARINEGSGELFF
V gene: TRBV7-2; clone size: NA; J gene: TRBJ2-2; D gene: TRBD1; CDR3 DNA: TGTGCCAGCAGCCCGAGGGCACAGGGGGGTGTCACCGGGGAGCTGTTTTTT; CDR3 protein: CASSPRAQGGVTGELFF
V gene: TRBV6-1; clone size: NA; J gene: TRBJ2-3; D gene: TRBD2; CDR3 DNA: TGTGCCAGCAGACTACGGGGGGGCGAGACAGATACGCAGTATTTT; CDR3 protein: CASRLRGGETDTQYF
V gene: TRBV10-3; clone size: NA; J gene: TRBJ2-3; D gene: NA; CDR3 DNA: TGTGCCATCAGTGATACACATAGCACAGATACGCAGTATTTT; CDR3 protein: CAISDTHSTDTQYF
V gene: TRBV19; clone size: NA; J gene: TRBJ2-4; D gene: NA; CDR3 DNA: TGTGCCAGTAGTCGAGGACAAGGCAAAAACATTCAGTACTTC; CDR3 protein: CASSRGQGKNIQYF
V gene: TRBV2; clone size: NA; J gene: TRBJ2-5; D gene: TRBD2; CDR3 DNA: TGTGCCAGCAGTGAAGCGCCGCGAAACGGGGGGAAGATAAAAGAGACCCAGTACTTC; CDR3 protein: CASSEAPRNGGKIKETQYF